This T cell receptor (beta chain) comes out of a study of cytomegalovirus exposure and HLA in healthy donors. The V and J ends lost 6 bases and 7 bases, in that order; junction bases with no gene match: 9. The CDR3 consists of 15 residues. CDR1 is MNHNY and CDR2 is SVGAGI in the germline V gene (reference sequence). 13 Jbeta primers and 60 Vbeta primers were used for the PCR. TCRdb keeps only in-frame clones here, not all; method: immunoSEQ multiplex PCR. Of around 120,000 clones in the sample, 80% to 85% were seen once. The sequence came from a woman in her twenties or thirties in good health and CMV-seronegative. This sequence joins TRBV6-6 and TRBJ1-4; TRBD1 aligns across 9 bases. Sequenced sample: PBMCs. The CDR3 region has the DNA TGTGCCAGCAGCTTATTGGGACAGGGCTTTGAAAAACTGTTTTTT. It specifies CASSLLGQGFEKLFF.